These 19 T cell receptor beta chains originate from one sample sequenced in a study of read filtering for tumor transcriptome and immune sequencing. From 350 to 500 ng of RNA, a library with molecular barcoded alpha/delta and beta/gamma adaptors was made. TCRdb ran MiXCR on the reads and lists one entry per CDR3 protein. The repertoire holds around 23,000 distinct CDR3 sequences, about 20% seen once, with more than 40% in the top ten. The material sequenced was a population of CD138-negative cells sorted from bone marrow. All receptors come from a donor at least 40 years old with multiple myeloma.

This clonotype was seen more than once but under ten times. This sequence joins TRBV19 and TRBJ1-5; D remains unclear. The CDR3 runs to 15 residues. Trimming pared 3 bases from V and 9 bases from J, leaving 18 bases between. Germline V lookup: CDR1 LNHDA, CDR2 SQIVND (reference sequence). CDR3 loop: CASSIYEGRIGPQHF. The CDR3 bases are TGTGCCAGTAGTATTTATGAGGGTCGGATTGGGCCCCAGCATTTT.

This clonotype showed up many times. The chain recombines TRBV11-2 with TRBJ2-1; no firm D call. Trimming cost V 1 base and J 0 bases, with 7 bases left between them. The V gene's germline CDR1 is SGHAT and CDR2 FQNNGV. The CDR3 has 15 amino acids. The CDR3 reads CASSLALSSYNEQFF. For the CDR3, the DNA is TGTGCCAGCAGCTTAGCGCTTAGCTCCTACAATGAGCAGTTCTTC.

This clonotype is medium-sized (0.01 to 0.1%). The genes are TRBV7-9 and TRBJ2-1, with TRBD1 as a possible D gene (6 bases). This CDR3 has 18 residues. Trimming removed 2 bases at V and 5 bases at J, with 22 bases between. Germline CDR1 reads SEHNR; CDR2 reads FQNEAQ (reference sequence). CDR3 coding DNA: TGTGCCAGCAGCTTATTTCATGTAGGACAGTCAAAACACAATGAGCAGTTCTTC. Its protein is CASSLFHVGQSKHNEQFF.

This clonotype has ten or more counts. The J gene is TRBJ2-1, the V gene TRBV20-1; 12 bases align to TRBD2. This CDR3 is built from 14 residues. V shed 4 bases and J 7 bases; nucleotides not matched to a gene: 5. Per the germline V gene, CDR1 is DFQATT and CDR2 is SNEGSKA (reference sequence). In nucleotides, the CDR3 is TGCAGTGCTACTACTAGCGGGGGGACGAATGAGCAGTTCTTC. This codes for CSATTSGGTNEQFF.

This clonotype was counted only a few times. The CDR3 does not end in the conserved phenylalanine or tryptophan, so this is likely a read error. V and J are TRBV19 and TRBJ1-6; D is perhaps TRBD1 (6 bases). Deletions cut 10 bases from V and 6 bases from J, with 13 bases between. Germline loops: CDR1 LNHDA, CDR2 SQIVND (reference sequence). The CDR3 is 13 amino acids. As DNA, the CDR3 is TGTGCCACCCACGACAGGACTAATTCACCCCTCCACTTG. Translating it yields CATHDRTNSPLHL.

A note on this clonotype: This may be a read error, as it is one base from a much larger clone. This sequence joins TRBV7-7 and TRBJ1-1; possible D gene TRBD1, 5 bases. From germline, CDR1 is SSHAT and CDR2 FNYEAQ (reference sequence). The length of the CDR3 is 13 residues. The DNA of the CDR3 is TGTGCTAGCAGCATCTCACAGGACACTGAAGCTTTCTTT. Translation: CASSISQDTEAFF.

The sample holds many counts of this clonotype. This chain uses TRBV7-3 with TRBJ2-2; D is unresolved. The CDR3 length is 14 residues. Germline-derived CDR1 and CDR2 are SGHTA and FQGTGA. The V and J ends lost 5 bases and 3 bases respectively, with 10 bases between them. Here the CDR3 DNA reads TGTGCCAGCAGCCCCCGTCCGGACACCGGGGAGCTGTTTTTT. It specifies CASSPRPDTGELFF.

This clonotype showed up many times. J is TRBJ2-1 and V is TRBV20-1; unclear D gene. Trimming stripped 4 bases from V and 7 bases from J, with 11 bases between. Germline V gene data show CDR1 as DFQATT and CDR2 as SNEGSKA (reference sequence). This CDR3 is built from 12 residues. CDR3: CSAITEWNEQFF. CDR3 DNA: TGCAGTGCTATAACTGAGTGGAATGAGCAGTTCTTC.

V usage is TRBV20-1 and J usage is TRBJ2-7; D possibly corresponds to TRBD2 (7 bases). Trimming stripped 0 bases from V and 3 bases from J, with 18 bases between. Germline V gene data show CDR1 as DFQATT and CDR2 as SNEGSKA (reference sequence). This CDR3 spans 16 amino acids. CDR3 region: CSARDSGGGGLYEQYF. The CDR3 nucleotides are TGCAGTGCTAGAGATTCGGGCGGCGGGGGCCTCTACGAGCAGTACTTC.

The rearrangement links TRBV30 to TRBJ2-2; 7 bases fit TRBD2. V dropped 1 base and J dropped 1; count of bases not matched to a gene: 6. Germline V lookup: CDR1 GTSNPN, CDR2 SVGIG (reference sequence). This CDR3 is 16 amino acids long. This CDR3 is CAWSGGGDLNTGELFF. DNA of the CDR3: TGTGCCTGGAGTGGTGGGGGGGACCTGAACACCGGGGAGCTGTTTTTT.

V gene TRBV11-3 combines with J gene TRBJ2-2; D is unresolved. The CDR3 totals 13 residues. V shed 5 bases and J shed 3 bases, with 7 bases lying between them. CDR1 and CDR2 from the germline V gene are SGHNT and YENEEA. The chain's CDR3 is CASSRDYTGELFF. CDR3 DNA sequence: TGTGCCAGCAGCCGAGACTACACCGGGGAGCTGTTTTTT.

This clonotype was observed a single time. A much larger clone sits a single nucleotide away, making a read error possible. The gene calls are TRBV30 and TRBJ2-7; D is unresolved. Per germline, CDR1 GTSNPN and CDR2 SVGIG (reference sequence). This CDR3 contains 15 residues. The V gene lost 2 bases and the J gene lost 4 bases, with 18 bases spanning the gap. The CDR3 region is CAWSTNRAAPYEQYF. DNA of the CDR3: TGTGCCTGGAGTACTAACCGGGCCGCCCCATACGAGCAGTACTTC.

The sample holds many counts of this clonotype. The rearrangement uses TRBV7-2 and TRBJ2-3; D call uncertain. V gave up 0 bases and J gave up 2 bases, with 6 bases separating them. The V gene's germline CDR1 is SGHTA and CDR2 FQGNSA. The length of the CDR3 is 14 residues. CDR3 sequence (DNA): TGTGCCAGCAGCTTAGCAGCTAACACAGATACGCAGTATTTT. Translating it yields CASSLAANTDTQYF.

This clonotype showed up many times. V is TRBV7-2 and J is TRBJ2-3; 9 nucleotides agree with TRBD1. Germline CDR1 and CDR2: SGHTA and FQGNSA. J lost 5 bases, V lost 5 bases, and 8 bases had no gene match. This CDR3 has 15 amino acids. DNA for the CDR3: TGTGCCAGCAGCAGAGGGGACAGGGAAGAAGATACGCAGTATTTT. It encodes CASSRGDREEDTQYF.

This clonotype was counted a few times. CDR3: CASSQEGQGNNQPQHF. The DNA for the CDR3 is TGTGCCAGCAGCCAAGAAGGACAGGGCAACAATCAGCCCCAGCATTTT. The chain is built from TRBV3-1 and TRBJ1-5, with 8 bases that match TRBD1. V was clipped by 0 bases and J by 3 bases; unmatched bases: 4. The CDR3 is made up of 16 amino acids. Germline V gives CDR1 LGHDT, CDR2 YNNKEL (reference sequence).

As regards this clonotype: This sequence is one base from a far larger clone and is likely a read error. The rearrangement links TRBV7-2 to TRBJ1-4; 8 bases align to TRBD2. The DNA matches TRBJ2-3 better at its end, which makes the J call doubtful. The CDR3 sequence is 13 residues long. CDR1 is SGHTA and CDR2 is FQGNSA in the germline V gene. As DNA, the CDR3 is TGTGCCAGCAGTTTTAGCGGGGCGGATGCGCAGTATTTT. Amino acid sequence: CASSFSGADAQYF.

The rearrangement links TRBV29-1 to TRBJ2-3; 13 bases line up with TRBD2. There are 14 residues in the CDR3. V shed 6 bases and J 6 bases; nucleotides not matched to a gene: 6. Germline CDR1 is SQVTM and CDR2 is ANQGSEA. The CDR3 region has the DNA TGCAGCGTGGCACTAGCGGGGGGGCTCGATACGCAGTATTTT. As protein: CSVALAGGLDTQYF.

In its sample, this clonotype was seen many times. This chain uses TRBV3-1 with TRBJ1-4; D remains unclear. CDR3 length: 13 amino acids. Trimming cost V 0 bases and J 5 bases, with 4 bases left between them. Looked up from germline, CDR1 is LGHDT and CDR2 is YNNKEL (reference sequence). The CDR3 coding sequence is TGTGCCAGCAGCCAAGACACGAATGAAAAACTGTTTTTT. It yields the protein CASSQDTNEKLFF.

Regarding this clonotype: Possible read error: a much larger clone is one base away. The J gene is TRBJ1-1, the V gene TRBV3-1; D gene uncertain. Germline V gene lookup returns CDR1 LGHDT and CDR2 YNNKEL (reference sequence). The CDR3 is 11 amino acids. CDR3 residues: CASSQSTEASF. DNA of the CDR3: TGTGCCAGCAGCCAATCCACTGAAGCTTCCTTT.